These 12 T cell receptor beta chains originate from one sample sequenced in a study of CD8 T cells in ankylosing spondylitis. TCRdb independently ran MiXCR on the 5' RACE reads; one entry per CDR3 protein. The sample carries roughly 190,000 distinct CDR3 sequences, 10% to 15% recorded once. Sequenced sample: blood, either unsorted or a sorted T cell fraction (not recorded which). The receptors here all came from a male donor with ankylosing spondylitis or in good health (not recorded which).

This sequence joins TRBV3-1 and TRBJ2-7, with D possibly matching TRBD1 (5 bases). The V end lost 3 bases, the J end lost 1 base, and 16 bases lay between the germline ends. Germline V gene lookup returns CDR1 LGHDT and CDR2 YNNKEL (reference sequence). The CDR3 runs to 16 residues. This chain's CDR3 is CASSHPAGLGSYEQYF. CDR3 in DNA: TGTGCCAGCAGCCACCCTGCAGGGCTGGGATCCTACGAGCAGTACTTC.

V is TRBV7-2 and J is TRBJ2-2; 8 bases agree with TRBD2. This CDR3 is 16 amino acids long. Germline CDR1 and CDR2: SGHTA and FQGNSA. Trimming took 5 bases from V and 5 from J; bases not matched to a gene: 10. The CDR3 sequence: CASSPGGAGVTGELFF. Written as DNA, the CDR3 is TGTGCCAGCAGCCCCGGGGGAGCGGGGGTGACCGGGGAGCTGTTTTTT.

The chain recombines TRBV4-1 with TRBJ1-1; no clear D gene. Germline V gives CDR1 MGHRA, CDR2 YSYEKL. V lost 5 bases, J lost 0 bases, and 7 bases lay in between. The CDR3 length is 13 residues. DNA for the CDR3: TGCGCCAGCAGCTCAGTAATGAACACTGAAGCTTTCTTT. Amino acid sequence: CASSSVMNTEAFF.

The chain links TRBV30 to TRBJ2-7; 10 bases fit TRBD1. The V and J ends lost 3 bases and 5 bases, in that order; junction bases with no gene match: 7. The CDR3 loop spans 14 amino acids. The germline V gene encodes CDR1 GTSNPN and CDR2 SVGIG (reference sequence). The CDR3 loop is CAWSPGQGFNEQYF. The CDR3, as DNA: TGTGCCTGGAGCCCGGGACAGGGGTTCAACGAGCAGTACTTC.

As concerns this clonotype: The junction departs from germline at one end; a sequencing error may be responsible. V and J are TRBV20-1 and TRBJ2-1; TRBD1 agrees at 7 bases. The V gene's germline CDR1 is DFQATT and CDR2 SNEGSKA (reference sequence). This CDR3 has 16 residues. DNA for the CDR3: TGCTGTGCTAAAGGACAGGCAGTCCTTTCCTACAATGAGCAGTTCTTC. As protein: CCAKGQAVLSYNEQFF.

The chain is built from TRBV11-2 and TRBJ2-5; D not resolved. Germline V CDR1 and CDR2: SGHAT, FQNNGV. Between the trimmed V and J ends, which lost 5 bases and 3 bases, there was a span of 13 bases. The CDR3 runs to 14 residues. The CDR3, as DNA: TGTGCCAGCAGCCTAACACCCCACAAAGAGACCCAGTACTTC. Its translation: CASSLTPHKETQYF.

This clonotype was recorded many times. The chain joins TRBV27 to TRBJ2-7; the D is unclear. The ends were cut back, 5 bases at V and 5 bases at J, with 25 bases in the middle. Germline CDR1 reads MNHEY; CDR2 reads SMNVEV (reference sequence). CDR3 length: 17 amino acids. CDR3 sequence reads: CASSRNTPGAPKDEQYF. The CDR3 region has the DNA TGTGCCAGCAGTCGTAACACTCCGGGTGCTCCGAAGGACGAGCAGTACTTC.

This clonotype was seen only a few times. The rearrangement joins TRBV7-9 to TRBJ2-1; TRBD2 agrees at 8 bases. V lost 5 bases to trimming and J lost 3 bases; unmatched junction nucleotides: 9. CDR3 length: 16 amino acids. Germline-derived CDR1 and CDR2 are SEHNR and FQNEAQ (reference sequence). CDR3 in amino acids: CASSTPGGPRYNEQFF. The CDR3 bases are TGTGCCAGCAGCACGCCGGGGGGGCCCCGCTACAATGAGCAGTTCTTC.

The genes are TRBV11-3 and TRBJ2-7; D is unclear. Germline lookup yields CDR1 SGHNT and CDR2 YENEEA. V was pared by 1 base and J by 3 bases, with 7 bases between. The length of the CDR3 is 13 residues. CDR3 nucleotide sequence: TGTGCCAGCAGCTTAGCGTCCCACTACGAGCAGTACTTC. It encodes CASSLASHYEQYF.

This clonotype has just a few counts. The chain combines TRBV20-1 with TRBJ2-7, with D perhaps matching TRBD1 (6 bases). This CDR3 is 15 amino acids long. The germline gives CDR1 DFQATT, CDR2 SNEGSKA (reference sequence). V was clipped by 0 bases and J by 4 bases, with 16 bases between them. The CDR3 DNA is TGCAGTGCTAGAGATATGGGCTCAGGGGTTTACGAGCAGTACTTC. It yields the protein CSARDMGSGVYEQYF.

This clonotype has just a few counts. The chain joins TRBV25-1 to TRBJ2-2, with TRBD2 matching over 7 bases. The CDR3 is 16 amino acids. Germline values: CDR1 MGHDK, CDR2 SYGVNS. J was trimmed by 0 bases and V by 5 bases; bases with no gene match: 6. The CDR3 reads CASSLAGDSNTGELFF. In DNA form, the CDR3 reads TGTGCCAGCAGTCTGGCGGGGGACTCGAACACCGGGGAGCTGTTTTTT.

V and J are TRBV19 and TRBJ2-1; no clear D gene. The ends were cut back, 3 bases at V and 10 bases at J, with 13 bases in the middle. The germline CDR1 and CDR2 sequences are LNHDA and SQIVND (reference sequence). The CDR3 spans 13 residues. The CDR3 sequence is CASSIASAAEQFF. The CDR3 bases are TGTGCCAGTAGTATCGCTTCGGCAGCAGAGCAGTTCTTC.